This T cell receptor beta chain came from a study of control samples from healthy donors and cancer patients. Only in-frame clones appear in the TCRdb table, and some are missing; sequencing was by immunoSEQ multiplex PCR. The table has some 120,000 clones, around 90% seen once. The CDR3 has 14 residues. Germline assignment: CDR1 SGHRS and CDR2 YFSETQ. V lost 7 bases and J lost 2, with 14 bases in between. The rearrangement links TRBV5-1 to TRBJ2-3; D gene uncertain. This receptor was obtained from a man aged 18 to 29 in good health. Sequencing used blood. The CDR3 region is CASEVDGPTDTQYF. The CDR3 DNA is TGCGCCAGCGAAGTAGACGGCCCCACAGATACGCAGTATTTT.